The T cell receptor beta chain described here comes from a study of blood T cell repertoires in COVID-19. The wider study: Samples came from the United States, Italy and Spain, spanning acute and convalescent COVID-19.

Trimming removed 3 bases from V and 6 bases from J, with 21 bases in between. Germline V CDR1 and CDR2: LNHDA, SQIVND (reference sequence). CDR3 length: 17 residues. Authors' data handling: Amplification of reference gene primers provided the estimated nucleated cell counts. Sequencing used immunoSEQ multiplex PCR; TCRdb keeps in-frame clones, though not all of them. Clone size and the V and J calls come from that table; the DNA yielded D and trimming. The repertoire holds approximately 39,000 clones, with just under 95% as singletons. This clonotype was obtained from a human donor with active COVID-19. The donor label of this sample is uncertain. This chain uses TRBV19 with TRBJ2-1; D unclear. What was sequenced was peripheral blood. The CDR3 DNA reads as TGTGCCAGTAGTATTGTGCGTTTGGCAGGTGAAGGCAATGAGCAGTTCTTC. It specifies CASSIVRLAGEGNEQFF.